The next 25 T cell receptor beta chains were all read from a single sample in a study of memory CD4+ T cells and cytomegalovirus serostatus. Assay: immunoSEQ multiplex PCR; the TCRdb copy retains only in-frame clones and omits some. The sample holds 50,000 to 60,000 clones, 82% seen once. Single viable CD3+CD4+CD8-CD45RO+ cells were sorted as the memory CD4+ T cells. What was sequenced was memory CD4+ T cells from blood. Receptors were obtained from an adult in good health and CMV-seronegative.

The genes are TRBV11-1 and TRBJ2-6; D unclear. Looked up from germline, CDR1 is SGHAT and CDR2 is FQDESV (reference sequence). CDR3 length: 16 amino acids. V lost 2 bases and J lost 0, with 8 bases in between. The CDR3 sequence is CASSLPPNSGANVLTF. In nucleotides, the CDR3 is TGTGCCAGCAGCTTACCCCCGAACTCTGGGGCCAACGTCCTGACTTTC.

CDR3 nucleotides: TGCAGCGTTGTCGGCGGGCAAGAGACCCAGTACTTC. Amino acids: CSVVGGQETQYF. The V and J genes are TRBV29-1 and TRBJ2-5; possibly TRBD2 for D (5 bases). CDR1 is SQVTM, CDR2 ANQGSEA, per germline. The germline V and J ends were trimmed by 4 bases and 2 bases, with 8 bases remaining between them. The CDR3 has 12 amino acids.

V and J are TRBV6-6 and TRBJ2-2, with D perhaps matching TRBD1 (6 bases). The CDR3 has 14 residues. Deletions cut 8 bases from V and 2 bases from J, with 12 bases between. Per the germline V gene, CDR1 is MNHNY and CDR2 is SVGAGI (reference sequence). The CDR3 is CASLGHINTGELFF. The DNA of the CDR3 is TGTGCCAGCCTGGGACACATTAACACCGGGGAGCTGTTTTTT.

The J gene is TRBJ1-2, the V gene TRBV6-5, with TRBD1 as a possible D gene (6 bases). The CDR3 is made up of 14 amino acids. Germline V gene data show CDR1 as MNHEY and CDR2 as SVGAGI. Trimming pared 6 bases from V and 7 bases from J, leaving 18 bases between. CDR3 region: CASSRDKEGGGYTF. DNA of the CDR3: TGTGCCAGCAGCCGGGACAAGGAAGGAGGTGGCTACACCTTC.

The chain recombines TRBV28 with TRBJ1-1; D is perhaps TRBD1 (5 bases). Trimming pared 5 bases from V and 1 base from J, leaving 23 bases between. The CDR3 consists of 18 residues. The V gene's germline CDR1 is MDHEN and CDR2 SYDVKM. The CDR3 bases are TGTGCCAGCAGTCGGTTAATATTTCGGGGGACGGGGAACACTGAAGCTTTCTTT. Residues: CASSRLIFRGTGNTEAFF.

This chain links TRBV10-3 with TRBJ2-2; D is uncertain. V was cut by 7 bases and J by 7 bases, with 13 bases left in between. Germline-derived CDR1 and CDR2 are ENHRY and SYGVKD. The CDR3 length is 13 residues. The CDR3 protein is CAITPLRGGELFF. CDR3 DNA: TGTGCCATCACCCCGCTACGAGGCGGGGAGCTGTTTTTT.

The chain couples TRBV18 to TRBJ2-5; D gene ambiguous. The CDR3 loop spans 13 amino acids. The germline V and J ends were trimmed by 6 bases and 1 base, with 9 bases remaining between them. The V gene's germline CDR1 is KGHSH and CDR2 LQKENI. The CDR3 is CASSRQRQETQYF. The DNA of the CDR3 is TGTGCCAGCTCGCGGCAGCGCCAAGAGACCCAGTACTTC. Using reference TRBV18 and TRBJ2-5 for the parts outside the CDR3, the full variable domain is NAGVMQNPRHLVRRRGQEARLRCSPMKGHSHVYWYRQLPEEGLKFMVYLQKENIIDESGMPKERFSAEFPKEGPSILRIQQVVRGDSAAYFCASSRQRQETQYFGPGTRLLVL.

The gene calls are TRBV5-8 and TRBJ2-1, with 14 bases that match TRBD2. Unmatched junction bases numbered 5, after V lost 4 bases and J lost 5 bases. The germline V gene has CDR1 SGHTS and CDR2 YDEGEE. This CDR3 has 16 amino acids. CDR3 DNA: TGTGCCAGCAGCGTGGGACTAGCGGGGGTGAACAATGAGCAGTTCTTC. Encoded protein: CASSVGLAGVNNEQFF.

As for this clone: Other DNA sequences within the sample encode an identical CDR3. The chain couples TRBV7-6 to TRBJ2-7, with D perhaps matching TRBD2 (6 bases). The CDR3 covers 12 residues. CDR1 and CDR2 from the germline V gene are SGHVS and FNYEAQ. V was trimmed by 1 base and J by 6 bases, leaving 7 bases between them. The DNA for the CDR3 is TGTGCCAGCAGCTTAGAGGAGGGCGAGCAGTACTTC. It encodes CASSLEEGEQYF. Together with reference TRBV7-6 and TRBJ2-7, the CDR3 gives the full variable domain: GAGVSQSPRYKVTKRGQDVALRCDPISGHVSLYWYRQALGQGPEFLTYFNYEAQQDKSGLPNDRFSAERPEGSISTLTIQRTEQRDSAMYRCASSLEEGEQYFGPGTRLTVT.

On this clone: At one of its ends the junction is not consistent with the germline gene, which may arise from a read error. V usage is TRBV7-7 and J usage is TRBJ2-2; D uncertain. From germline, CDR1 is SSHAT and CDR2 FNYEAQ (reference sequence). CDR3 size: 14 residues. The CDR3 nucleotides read TGTGCTAGCAGCTTAGGCACCAACACCGGGGAGCTGTTTTTT. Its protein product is CASSLGTNTGELFF.

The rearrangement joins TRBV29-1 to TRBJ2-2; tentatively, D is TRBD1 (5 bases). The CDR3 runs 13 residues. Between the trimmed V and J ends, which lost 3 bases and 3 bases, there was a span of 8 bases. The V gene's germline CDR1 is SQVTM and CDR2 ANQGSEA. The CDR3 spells CSVDAGYTGELFF. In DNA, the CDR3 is TGCAGCGTTGATGCAGGGTACACCGGGGAGCTGTTTTTT.

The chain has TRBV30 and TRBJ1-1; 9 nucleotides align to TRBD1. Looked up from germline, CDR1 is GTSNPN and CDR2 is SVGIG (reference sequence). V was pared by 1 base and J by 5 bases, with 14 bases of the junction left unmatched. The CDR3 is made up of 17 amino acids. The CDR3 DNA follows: TGTGCCTGGAGTGCCTCAATTCCGGGACAGGGAGGGACTGAAGCTTTCTTT. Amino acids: CAWSASIPGQGGTEAFF.

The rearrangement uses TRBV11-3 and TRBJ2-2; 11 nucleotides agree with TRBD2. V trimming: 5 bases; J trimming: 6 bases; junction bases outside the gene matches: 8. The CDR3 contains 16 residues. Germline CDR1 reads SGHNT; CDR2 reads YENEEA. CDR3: CASSQTSGGGAGELFF. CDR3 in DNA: TGTGCCAGCAGCCAAACTAGCGGGGGAGGCGCCGGGGAGCTGTTTTTT. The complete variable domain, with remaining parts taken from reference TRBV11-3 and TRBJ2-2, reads EAGVVQSPRYKIIEKKQPVAFWCNPISGHNTLYWYLQNLGQGPELLIRYENEEAVDDSQLPKDRFSAERLKGVDSTLKIQPAELGDSAVYLCASSQTSGGGAGELFFGEGSRLTVL.

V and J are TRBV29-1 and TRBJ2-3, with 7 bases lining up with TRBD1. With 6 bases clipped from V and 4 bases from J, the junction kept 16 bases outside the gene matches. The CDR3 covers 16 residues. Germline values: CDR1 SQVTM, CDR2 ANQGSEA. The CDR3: CSVAGTAQRGADTQYF. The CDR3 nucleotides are TGCAGCGTCGCCGGGACAGCACAGAGGGGCGCAGATACGCAGTATTTT.

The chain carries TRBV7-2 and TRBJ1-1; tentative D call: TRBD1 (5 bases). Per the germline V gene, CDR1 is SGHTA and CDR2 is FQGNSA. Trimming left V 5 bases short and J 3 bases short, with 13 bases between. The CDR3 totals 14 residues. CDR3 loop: CASSPGGSDTEAFF. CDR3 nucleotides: TGTGCCAGCAGCCCGGGGGGAAGCGACACTGAAGCTTTCTTT.

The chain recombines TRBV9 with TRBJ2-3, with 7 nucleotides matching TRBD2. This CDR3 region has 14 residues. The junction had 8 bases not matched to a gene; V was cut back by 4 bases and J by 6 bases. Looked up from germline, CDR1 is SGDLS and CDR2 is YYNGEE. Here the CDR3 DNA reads TGTGCCAGCAGCCGGACTAGAGGAAGGGATACGCAGTATTTT. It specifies CASSRTRGRDTQYF.

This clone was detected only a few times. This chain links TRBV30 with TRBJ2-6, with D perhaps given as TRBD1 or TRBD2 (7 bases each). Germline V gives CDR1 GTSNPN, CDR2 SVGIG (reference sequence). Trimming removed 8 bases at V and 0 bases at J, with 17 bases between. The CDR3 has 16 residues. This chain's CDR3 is CALGGTAVSGANVLTF. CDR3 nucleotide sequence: TGTGCCCTGGGGGGGACAGCCGTCTCTGGGGCCAACGTCCTGACTTTC.

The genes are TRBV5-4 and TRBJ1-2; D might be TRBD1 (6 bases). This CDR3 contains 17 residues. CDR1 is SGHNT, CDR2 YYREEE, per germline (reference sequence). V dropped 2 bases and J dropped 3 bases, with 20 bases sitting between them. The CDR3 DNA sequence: TGTGCCAGCAGCTTAGCAAAGGAGGGGGGGCAGGACTATGGCTACACCTTC. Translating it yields CASSLAKEGGQDYGYTF.

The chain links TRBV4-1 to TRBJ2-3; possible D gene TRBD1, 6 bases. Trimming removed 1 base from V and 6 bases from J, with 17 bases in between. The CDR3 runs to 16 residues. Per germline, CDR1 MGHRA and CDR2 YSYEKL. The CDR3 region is CASSQVGGLTKDTQYF. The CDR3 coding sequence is TGCGCCAGCAGCCAAGTAGGGGGTCTGACGAAGGATACGCAGTATTTT.

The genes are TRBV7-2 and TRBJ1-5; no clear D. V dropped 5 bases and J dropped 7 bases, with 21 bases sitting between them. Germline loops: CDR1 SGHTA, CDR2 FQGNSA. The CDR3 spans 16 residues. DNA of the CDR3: TGTGCCAGCAGCCCCTGGGTCCTCAAGAATGGACAGCCCCAGCATTTT. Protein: CASSPWVLKNGQPQHF.

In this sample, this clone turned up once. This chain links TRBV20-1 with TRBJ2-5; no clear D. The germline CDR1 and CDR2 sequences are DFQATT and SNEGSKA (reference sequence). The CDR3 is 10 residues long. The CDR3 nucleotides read TGCAGCGCCCTCCAAGAGACCCAGTACTTC. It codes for CSALQETQYF.

CDR3 sequence: CASSITWQSNQPQHF. The CDR3 coding sequence is TGTGCCAGTAGTATTACCTGGCAGTCGAATCAGCCCCAGCATTTT. The chain links TRBV19 to TRBJ1-5, with no clear D. Trimming removed 3 bases at V and 4 bases at J, with 13 bases between. CDR1 is LNHDA, CDR2 SQIVND, per germline (reference sequence). CDR3 size: 15 residues.

The CDR3 region is CASSLPKGLADTQYF. CDR3 sequence (DNA): TGTGCCAGCAGCCTCCCAAAAGGTCTGGCGGATACGCAGTATTTT. The V gene is TRBV7-2, the J gene TRBJ2-3; no reliable D call. This CDR3 is 15 amino acids long. Trimming removed 5 bases from V and 6 bases from J, with 18 bases in between. CDR1 is SGHTA and CDR2 is FQGNSA in the germline V gene.

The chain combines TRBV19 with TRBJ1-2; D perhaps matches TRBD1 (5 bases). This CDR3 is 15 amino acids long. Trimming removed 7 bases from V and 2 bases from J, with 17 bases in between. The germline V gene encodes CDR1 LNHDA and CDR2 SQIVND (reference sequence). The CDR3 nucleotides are TGTGCCAGTACCCCCCTGGCGGGGGTGAACTATGGCTACACCTTC. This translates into CASTPLAGVNYGYTF.

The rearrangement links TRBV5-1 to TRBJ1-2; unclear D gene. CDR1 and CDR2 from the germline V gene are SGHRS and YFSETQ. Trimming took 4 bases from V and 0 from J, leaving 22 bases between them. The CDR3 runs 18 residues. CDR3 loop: CASSPLIAARMANYGYTF. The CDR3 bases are TGCGCCAGCAGCCCCTTAATCGCAGCACGGATGGCTAACTATGGCTACACCTTC.